Following are 2 T cell receptor beta chains from one sample sequenced in a study of blood T cell repertoires in COVID-19. Sequencing used immunoSEQ multiplex PCR; TCRdb keeps in-frame clones, though not all of them. The table includes some 65,000 clones, roughly 90% detected once. The material sequenced was peripheral blood. Receptors originate from a man between 60 and 75 years old with acute or convalescent COVID-19.

This chain links TRBV28 with TRBJ1-3, with D perhaps TRBD1 (6 bases). The V gene lost 5 bases and the J gene lost 0 bases, with 14 bases spanning the gap. Germline-derived CDR1 and CDR2 are MDHEN and SYDVKM. This CDR3 spans 16 amino acids. The CDR3 region is CASSEVTGLSGNTIYF. CDR3 bases: TGTGCCAGCAGTGAAGTAACAGGGCTCTCTGGAAACACCATATATTTT.

The gene calls are TRBV5-1 and TRBJ2-3; TRBD2 agrees at 11 bases. Germline V gene sequence: CDR1 SGHRS, CDR2 YFSETQ. CDR3 length equals 16 residues. J gave up 0 bases and V 4 bases, and 4 bases lay outside the gene matches. CDR3 DNA sequence: TGCGCCAGCAGCGCCCGACTAGCGGGGAGCACAGATACGCAGTATTTT. Its protein is CASSARLAGSTDTQYF.